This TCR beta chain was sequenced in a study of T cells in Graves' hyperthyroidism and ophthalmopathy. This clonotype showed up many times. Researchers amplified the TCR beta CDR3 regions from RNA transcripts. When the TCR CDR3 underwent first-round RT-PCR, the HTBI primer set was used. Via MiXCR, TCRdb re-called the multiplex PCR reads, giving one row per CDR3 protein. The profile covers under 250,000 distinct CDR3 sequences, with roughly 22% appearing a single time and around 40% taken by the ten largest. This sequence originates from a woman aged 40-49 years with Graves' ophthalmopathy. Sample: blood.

This CDR3 is CASSQTGHGNQPQHF. The CDR3 coding sequence is TGTGCCAGCAGTCAGACAGGGCACGGCAATCAGCCCCAGCATTTT. The V call is TRBV27, the J call TRBJ1-5; 7 bases line up with TRBD1. Germline loops: CDR1 MNHEY, CDR2 SMNVEV (reference sequence). After removal of 5 bases from V and 2 bases from J, the junction contained 6 bases not matched to a gene. The CDR3 totals 15 residues.